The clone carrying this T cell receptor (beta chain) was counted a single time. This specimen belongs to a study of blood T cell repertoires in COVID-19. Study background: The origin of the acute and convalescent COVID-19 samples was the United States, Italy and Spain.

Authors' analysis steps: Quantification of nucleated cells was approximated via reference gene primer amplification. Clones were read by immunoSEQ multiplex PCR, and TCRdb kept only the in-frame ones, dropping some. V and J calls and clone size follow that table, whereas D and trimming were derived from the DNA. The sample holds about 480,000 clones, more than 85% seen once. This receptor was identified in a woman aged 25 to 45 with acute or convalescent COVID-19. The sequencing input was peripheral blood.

The CDR3 nucleotides read TGTGCCTGGTACAGGGAGGGCTACACCTTC. Amino acid sequence: CAWYREGYTF. The chain links TRBV30 to TRBJ1-2; a possible D gene is TRBD1 (6 bases). The V end was cut by 5 bases, the J end by 8 bases, with 9 bases between. The CDR3 covers 10 residues. The V gene's germline CDR1 is GTSNPN and CDR2 SVGIG (reference sequence).